This is a list of T cell receptor beta chains from one sample in a study of T-cell reconstitution after alpha-beta-depleted transplantation in children. MiXCR, applied by TCRdb to the PCR reads, yields one record per CDR3 protein. The sample consists of 420,000 or so distinct CDR3 sequences, about a tenth of them appearing once. The sequenced sample was PBMCs from the stem cell graft donor, obtained from the stem cell graft. The receptor set was obtained from a human donor who donated a stem cell graft to a child with acute myeloid leukemia. CDR3s include the opening cysteine and the closing phenylalanine or tryptophan. The D gene is left open where the match is weak. Clone size is not always given. Where it is, it says once, few, many or a class for expanded clones.

j_gene	d_gene	v_gene	abundance	CDR3nt	CDR3aa
TRBJ2-3	NA	TRBV24-1	few	TGTGCCACCAGTGACAGGGCTTCTAGCACAGATACGCAGTATTTT	CATSDRASSTDTQYF
TRBJ1-1	NA	TRBV5-4	few	TGTGCCAGCAGGCCGGCAATGAACACTGAAGCTTTCTTT	CASRPAMNTEAFF
TRBJ2-7	TRBD2	TRBV19	NA	TGTGCCAGTACCGGGGGGGGCTCCTACGAGCAGTACTTC	CASTGGGSYEQYF
TRBJ2-3	TRBD2	TRBV20-1	few	TGCAGTGCTAGCCAGACGGGACTAGCGGGGATCACAGATACGCAGTATTTT	CSASQTGLAGITDTQYF
TRBJ2-1	TRBD2	TRBV5-6	few	TGTGCCAGCAGCTGGCAAGCGGGAGGGCCCTATGAGCAGTTCTTC	CASSWQAGGPYEQFF
TRBJ1-5	NA	TRBV6-1	NA	TGTGCCAGCGATAGCAGCAATCAGCCCCAGCATTTT	CASDSSNQPQHF
TRBJ2-4	TRBD2	TRBV12-3/TRBV12-4	NA	TGTGCCAGCACAACTAGCGGAGTCGCCAAAAACATTCAGTACTTC	CASTTSGVAKNIQYF
TRBJ2-7	TRBD1	TRBV29-1	NA	TGCAGCGTTGAATCCGGGACAGGGGGAATCAGCGAGCAGTACTTC	CSVESGTGGISEQYF
TRBJ1-1	NA	TRBV5-1	many	TGCGCCAGCAGCTTGGCACCGAACACTGAAGCTTTCTTT	CASSLAPNTEAFF
TRBJ1-1	NA	TRBV20-1	many	TGCAGTGCAAAACAGGGTTGGGTCACTGAAGCTTTCTTT	CSAKQGWVTEAFF
TRBJ1-5	NA	TRBV5-6	few	TGTGCCAGCAGCCTCGGGCAGCGCAATCAGCCCCAGCATTTT	CASSLGQRNQPQHF
TRBJ1-3	NA	TRBV5-4	few	TGTGCCATCGCCTCTGGAAACACCATATATTTT	CAIASGNTIYF
TRBJ1-1	NA	TRBV7-6	NA	TGTGCCAGCAGTCCTATTGGGCAGAGCACTGAAGCTTTCTTT	CASSPIGQSTEAFF
TRBJ2-2	NA	TRBV29-1	many	TGCAGCGTTGGTGGGGGGCAGAACACCGGGGAGCTGTTTTTT	CSVGGGQNTGELFF
TRBJ2-5	NA	TRBV3-1	NA	TGTGCCAGCAGCCTTGGGACGACTAGTGAAGAGACCCAGTACTTC	CASSLGTTSEETQYF
TRBJ2-7	TRBD1	TRBV6-6	many	TGTGCCAGCAATGAACAGGGGTTTTACGAGCAGTACTTC	CASNEQGFYEQYF
TRBJ1-1	NA	TRBV29-1	NA	TGCAGCGTTCATGGGGCGAAGAACACTGAAGCTTTCTTT	CSVHGAKNTEAFF
TRBJ1-1	NA	TRBV2	NA	TGTGCCAGCAGCGAAGCCCGGGACGTCGCTTTCTTT	CASSEARDVAFF
TRBJ2-3	NA	TRBV6-2/TRBV6-3	NA	TGTGCCAGCAGTTACGAAGCAATCACAGATACGCAGTATTTT	CASSYEAITDTQYF
TRBJ1-2	NA	TRBV6-5	few	TGTGCCAGCAGTTTGAACGGATTCTATGGCTACACCTTC	CASSLNGFYGYTF
TRBJ2-7	NA	TRBV18	NA	TGTGCCAGCTCACCAGATAGGAAAGTGGACGGAAGCTCCTACGAGCAGTACTTC	CASSPDRKVDGSSYEQYF
TRBJ2-5	NA	TRBV20-1	few	TGCAGTGCCCTGGCCAGCGGAGAGACCCAGTACTTC	CSALASGETQYF
TRBJ2-3	NA	TRBV12-3/TRBV12-4	NA	TGTGCCAGCAGTTTATCTAACTCAGATACGCAGTATTTT	CASSLSNSDTQYF
TRBJ2-3	TRBD2	TRBV6-4	NA	TGTGCCAGCAGTGAGACTAGCGGGAGAGGCACAGATACGCAGTATTTT	CASSETSGRGTDTQYF
TRBJ2-7	NA	TRBV20-1	few	TGCAGTGCTAGAGCCCCTACTAGTGCCCTCGAGCAGTACTTC	CSARAPTSALEQYF
TRBJ1-1	NA	TRBV5-1	NA	TGCGCCAGCAGCAAGAATCGCCGGGGCCTAGGGACTGAAGCTTTCTTT	CASSKNRRGLGTEAFF
TRBJ2-7	NA	TRBV15	NA	TGTGCCACCAGCAGAGAGTTTGGCCAGAGAAGAACCGAGCAGTACTTC	CATSREFGQRRTEQYF
TRBJ1-1	NA	TRBV5-6	NA	TGTGCCAGCAGCCTAGCCGTGGGAGCAGCTTTCTTT	CASSLAVGAAFF
TRBJ2-7	NA	TRBV12-3/TRBV12-4	NA	TGTGCCAGCAGTTTTCTGTCGGTTGAGGAGCAGTACTTC	CASSFLSVEEQYF
TRBJ2-7	NA	TRBV20-1	few	TGCAGTGCTACCACGGGGTACGAGCAGTACTTC	CSATTGYEQYF
TRBJ1-2	TRBD1	TRBV5-1	few	TGCGCCAGCAGCTTGGAGGTAGGGGGCGCATCTGGTGGCTACACCTTC	CASSLEVGGASGGYTF
TRBJ1-5	NA	TRBV6-5	few	TGTGCCAGCAGTTACTCCCCCTTAGATCAGCCCCAGCATTTT	CASSYSPLDQPQHF
TRBJ1-1	TRBD1	TRBV3-1	few	TGTGCCAGCAGCCGATCCGCCGGGACAGCGCACACTGAAGCTTTCTTT	CASSRSAGTAHTEAFF
TRBJ1-5	NA	TRBV20-1	few	TGCAGTGCTAGAGCAGGGTTGAGCAATCAGCCCCAGCATTTT	CSARAGLSNQPQHF
TRBJ1-2	TRBD1	TRBV3-1	NA	TGTGCCAGCAGCGCAGGACAGGGATATGGCTACACCTTC	CASSAGQGYGYTF
TRBJ1-4	NA	TRBV5-6	many	TGTGCCAGCAGCCTGCGGGGGCCGGTGGAAAAACTGTTTTTT	CASSLRGPVEKLFF
TRBJ1-2	TRBD1	TRBV5-1	many	TGCGCCAGCAGCTTGGGACAGGGGGTCGACTATGGCTACACCTTC	CASSLGQGVDYGYTF
TRBJ1-2	NA	TRBV20-1	NA	TGCAGTGCTAGAGAAACCCGGGGGGTGTGGGACTATGGCTACACCTTC	CSARETRGVWDYGYTF
TRBJ2-7	TRBD1	TRBV5-5	few	TGTGCCAGCAGCTTGGAGGACAGGGGGACCTACGAGCAGTACTTC	CASSLEDRGTYEQYF
TRBJ1-2	TRBD1	TRBV5-4	NA	TGTGCCAGCAGCTTGGGGGGACAGGGGATCTATGGCTACACCTTC	CASSLGGQGIYGYTF
TRBJ2-5	TRBD2	TRBV11-2	NA	TGTGCCAGCAGCTCTGGACTAGCGGGGGGCCCATGGGGTGAGACCCAGTACTTC	CASSSGLAGGPWGETQYF
TRBJ2-7	NA	TRBV12-3/TRBV12-4	few	TGTGCCAGCAGTTCCCTCCTGGGTGGCCGGGAGCAGTACTTC	CASSSLLGGREQYF
TRBJ1-1	NA	TRBV4-3	few	TGCGCCAGCAGCCAAGAGGGTAGGGGCGCTGAAGCTTTCTTT	CASSQEGRGAEAFF
TRBJ2-7	TRBD2	TRBV9	few	TGTGCCAGCAGCGTGATAGCGGGAGGGCCGGTCGAGCAGTACTTC	CASSVIAGGPVEQYF
TRBJ2-3	NA	TRBV18	many	TGTGCCAGCTCACCACCCTTGGGAGGCACAGATACGCAGTATTTT	CASSPPLGGTDTQYF
TRBJ2-7	TRBD2	TRBV5-1	few	TGCGCCAGCAGCTTGGGACCGGGAAGCACTAGCGGGAGCTACGAGCAGTACTTC	CASSLGPGSTSGSYEQYF
TRBJ2-7	NA	TRBV29-1	many	TGCAGCGTCGGGGTCTCCACCTACGAGCAGTACTTC	CSVGVSTYEQYF
TRBJ2-3	TRBD2	TRBV4-1	NA	TGCGCCAGCAGCCAGTCGGGTCTAGCGGGAGGTGGAACAGATACGCAGTATTTT	CASSQSGLAGGGTDTQYF
TRBJ1-1	TRBD1	TRBV5-1	few	TGCGCCAGCAGGTCCTCAGGGGGAACTGAAGCTTTCTTT	CASRSSGGTEAFF
TRBJ2-2	TRBD2	TRBV20-1	many	TGCAGTGCTAGTTCACGGGAGGCCGGGGAGCTGTTTTTT	CSASSREAGELFF
TRBJ2-3	TRBD2	TRBV9	many	TGTGCCAGCAGCGTAAGGGCACTAGCGGGGGATACGCAGTATTTT	CASSVRALAGDTQYF
TRBJ1-5	NA	TRBV6-6	few	TGTGCCAGCGGCAGGGGAGGTCAGCCCCAGCATTTT	CASGRGGQPQHF
TRBJ2-5	TRBD2	TRBV20-1	few	TGCAGTGCTGTCGCGGCGGGAGGGTCTACAGAGACCCAGTACTTC	CSAVAAGGSTETQYF
TRBJ2-2	NA	TRBV7-7	few	TGTGCTAGCAGCGCACGACCACCGAACACCGGGGAGCTGTTTTTT	CASSARPPNTGELFF
TRBJ2-7	NA	TRBV12-3/TRBV12-4	NA	TGTGCCAGCAGTCTGGGACATTCGAACTACGAGCAGTACTTC	CASSLGHSNYEQYF